This T cell receptor (beta chain) was recovered during a study of shared T cell receptors in the human thymus. This CDR3 is built from 17 residues. The germline CDR1 and CDR2 sequences are MNHEY and SMNVEV (reference sequence). V was trimmed by 4 bases and J by 0 bases, leaving 16 bases between them. Here immunoSEQ multiplex PCR was the method, and the copy in TCRdb shows in-frame clones only, minus some. The sample lists approximately 400,000 clones, around 93% occurring once. The TCR sequence derives from a human donor. The V call is TRBV27, the J call TRBJ1-5; D ambiguous. The sequenced material came from thymocytes. The CDR3 is CASSSPWRKYSNQPQHF. CDR3 nucleotides: TGTGCCAGCAGTTCCCCGTGGAGGAAGTATAGCAATCAGCCCCAGCATTTT.